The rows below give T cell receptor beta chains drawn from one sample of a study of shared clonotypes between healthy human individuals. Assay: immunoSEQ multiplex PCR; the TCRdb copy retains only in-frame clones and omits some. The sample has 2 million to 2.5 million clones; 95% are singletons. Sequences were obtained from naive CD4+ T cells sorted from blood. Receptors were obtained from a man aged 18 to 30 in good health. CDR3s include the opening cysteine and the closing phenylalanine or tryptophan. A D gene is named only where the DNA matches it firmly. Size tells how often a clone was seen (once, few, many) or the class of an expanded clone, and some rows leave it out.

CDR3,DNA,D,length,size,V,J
CASSPRGAGGGGTEAFF,TGTGCCAGCAGCCCGAGGGGGGCCGGAGGTGGTGGCACTGAAGCTTTCTTT,-,17,-,TRBV7-9,TRBJ1-1
CATSRGGETQYF,TGTGCCACCAGCAGAGGGGGCGAGACCCAGTACTTC,-,12,-,TRBV15,TRBJ2-5
CASSSLQIRTDTQYF,TGTGCCAGCAGCTCACTCCAAATCCGCACAGATACGCAGTATTTT,-,15,-,TRBV5-6,TRBJ2-3
CASSIGQGGGYTF,TGTGCCAGTAGTATCGGCCAGGGGGGCGGCTACACCTTC,TRBD1,13,-,TRBV19,TRBJ1-2
CASSVSSQASEQYF,TGTGCCAGCAGCGTATCGAGTCAAGCCAGCGAGCAGTACTTC,-,14,-,TRBV9,TRBJ2-7
CASSVQGLNQPQHF,TGTGCCAGTAGTGTGCAGGGGCTTAATCAGCCCCAGCATTTT,-,14,-,TRBV19,TRBJ1-5
CASRPLGGLAGSYEQYF,TGTGCCAGCAGACCCCTCGGAGGTCTAGCGGGCTCCTACGAGCAGTACTTC,TRBD2,17,-,TRBV7-2,TRBJ2-7
CASSSGTSGYNEQFF,TGTGCCAGCAGCTCAGGGACTAGCGGGTACAATGAGCAGTTCTTC,TRBD2,15,-,TRBV9,TRBJ2-1
CASQGAAEAFF,TGTGCCTCACAGGGGGCGGCTGAAGCTTTCTTT,TRBD1,11,-,TRBV30,TRBJ1-1
CASSSLGLNTDTQYF,TGTGCCAGCAGCTCTCTAGGGCTAAACACAGATACGCAGTATTTT,-,15,-,TRBV7-2,TRBJ2-3
CASSWLGTDTQYF,TGCGCCAGCAGCTGGCTAGGCACAGATACGCAGTATTTT,-,13,-,TRBV5-1,TRBJ2-3
CASSEDYGTLMSYQETQYF,TGTGCCAGCAGTGAAGATTATGGAACACTCATGTCTTACCAAGAGACCCAGTACTTC,-,19,-,TRBV6-1,TRBJ2-5
CATGQIQETQYF,TGTGCCACCGGACAAATACAAGAGACCCAGTACTTC,-,12,once,TRBV5-4,TRBJ2-5
CASRRQGNTEAFF,TGTGCCAGCAGACGGCAGGGGAACACTGAAGCTTTCTTT,-,13,-,TRBV6-5,TRBJ1-1